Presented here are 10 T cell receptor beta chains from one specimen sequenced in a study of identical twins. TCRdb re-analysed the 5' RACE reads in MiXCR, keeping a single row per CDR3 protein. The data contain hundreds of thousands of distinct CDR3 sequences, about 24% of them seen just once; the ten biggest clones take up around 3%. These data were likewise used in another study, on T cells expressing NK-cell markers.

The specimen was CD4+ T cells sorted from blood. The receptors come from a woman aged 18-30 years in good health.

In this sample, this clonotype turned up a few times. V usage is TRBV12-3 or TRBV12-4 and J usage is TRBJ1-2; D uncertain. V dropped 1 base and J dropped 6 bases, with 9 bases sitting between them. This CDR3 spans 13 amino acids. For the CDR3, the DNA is TGTGCCAGCAGTTTAGGAGGCCCGGATGGCTACACCTTC. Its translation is CASSLGGPDGYTF.

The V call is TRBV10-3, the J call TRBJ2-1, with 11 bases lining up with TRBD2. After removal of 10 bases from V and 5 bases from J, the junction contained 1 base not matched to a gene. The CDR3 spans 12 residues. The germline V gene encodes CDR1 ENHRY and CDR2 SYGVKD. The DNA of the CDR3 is TGTGCCACGGGACTAGCGGACAATGAGCAGTTCTTC. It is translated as CATGLADNEQFF.

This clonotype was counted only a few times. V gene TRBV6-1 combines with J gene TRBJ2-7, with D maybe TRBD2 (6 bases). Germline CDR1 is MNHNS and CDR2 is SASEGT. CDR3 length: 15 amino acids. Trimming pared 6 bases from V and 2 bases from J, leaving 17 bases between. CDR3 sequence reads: CASRTLSGLPYEQYF. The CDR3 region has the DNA TGTGCCAGCAGGACGCTTAGCGGACTGCCCTACGAGCAGTACTTC.

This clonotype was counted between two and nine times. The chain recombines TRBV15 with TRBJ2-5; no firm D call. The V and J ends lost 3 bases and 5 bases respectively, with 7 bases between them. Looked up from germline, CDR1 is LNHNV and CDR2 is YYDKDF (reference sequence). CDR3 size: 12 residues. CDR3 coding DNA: TGTGCCACCAGCAGGCCTGAGGAGACCCAGTACTTC. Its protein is CATSRPEETQYF.

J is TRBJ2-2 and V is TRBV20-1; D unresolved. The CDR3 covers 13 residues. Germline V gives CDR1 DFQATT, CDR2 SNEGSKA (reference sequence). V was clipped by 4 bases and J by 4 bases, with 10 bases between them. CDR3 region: CSATVGSTGELFF. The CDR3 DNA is TGCAGTGCTACCGTGGGAAGCACCGGGGAGCTGTTTTTT.

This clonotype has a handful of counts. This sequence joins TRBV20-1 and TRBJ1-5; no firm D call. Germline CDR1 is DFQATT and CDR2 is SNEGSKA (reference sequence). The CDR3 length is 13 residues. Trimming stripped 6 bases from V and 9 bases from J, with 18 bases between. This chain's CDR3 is CSAQVRGFGPQHF. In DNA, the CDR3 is TGCAGTGCCCAAGTCCGGGGATTCGGGCCCCAGCATTTT.

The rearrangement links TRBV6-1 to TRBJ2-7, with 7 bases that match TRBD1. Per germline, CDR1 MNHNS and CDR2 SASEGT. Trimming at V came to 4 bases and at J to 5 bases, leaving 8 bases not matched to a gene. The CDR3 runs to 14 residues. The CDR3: CASSGGGLGNEQYF. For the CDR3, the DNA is TGTGCCAGCAGTGGAGGGGGCTTGGGAAACGAGCAGTACTTC.

The CDR3 is CASSQGRTSGTPEQFF. CDR3 in DNA: TGCGCCAGCAGCCAAGGTCGGACTAGCGGGACCCCTGAGCAGTTCTTC. This chain uses TRBV4-3 with TRBJ2-1; 12 bases align to TRBD2. Germline V gives CDR1 LGHNA, CDR2 YSLEER. V shed 1 base and J 9 bases; nucleotides not matched to a gene: 7. This CDR3 spans 16 amino acids.

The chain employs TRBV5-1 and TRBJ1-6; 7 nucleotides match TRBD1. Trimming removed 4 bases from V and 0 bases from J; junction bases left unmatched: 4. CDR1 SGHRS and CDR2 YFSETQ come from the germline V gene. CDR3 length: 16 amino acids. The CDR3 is CASSPGGSSYNSPLHF. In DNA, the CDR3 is TGCGCCAGCAGCCCAGGGGGAAGCTCCTATAATTCACCCCTCCACTTT.

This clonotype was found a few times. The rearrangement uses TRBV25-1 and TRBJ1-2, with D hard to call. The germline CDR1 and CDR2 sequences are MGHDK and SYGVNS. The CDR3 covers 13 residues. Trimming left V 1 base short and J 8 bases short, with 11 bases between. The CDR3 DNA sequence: TGTGCCAGCAGTGAATTCTCGGGGTACGGCTACACCTTC. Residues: CASSEFSGYGYTF.